This TCR beta chain originates from a study of blood T cell repertoires in COVID-19 (dated by TCRdb to about 2020). About the full investigation: ImmuneRACE Cohort 3 recovered participants were defined by two consecutive negative NP/OP PCR tests, healthcare professional clearance, or symptom resolution. The repertoires were released in a freely available public database intended as a resource for research on the immune response to SARS-CoV-2. Nearly every sample came with metadata listing a de-identified subject ID, COVID-19 status, age in years and sex. The material from the prospective study consisted of cDNA or gDNA derived from T cells, B-cell-depleted T cells, or PBMCs. Samples were obtained from the ongoing ImmuneRACE study (first 160 participants) and from some 1,200 subjects provided by 6 global collaborators. The dataset comprised deeply sampled blood TCRbeta repertoires from subjects exposed to, actively infected with, or recovered from COVID-19. The collaborator samples originated in the United States, Italy and Spain and spanned the acute and convalescent phases of COVID-19. HLA class I and class II types, where available, came from metadata supplied by the sample provider rather than from assay-based typing.

Enrolling through a virtual design, the prospective study's participants ranged in age from roughly 18 to 100 years and lived across roughly 23 United States geographic areas. To assign participants to cohorts, the prospective study relied on clinical history that participants themselves reported in a screening survey and a study questionnaire. In the prospective study, whole blood, serum and a nasopharyngeal or oropharyngeal swab were collected from each participant by mobile phlebotomists. Additional blood draws and questionnaires over an approximately two-month period could optionally be provided by prospective study participants. Prospective study blood samples were shipped either frozen or at room temperature before DNA extraction. TCRbeta CDR3 regions were amplified from genomic DNA using the immunoSEQ Assay, a bias-controlled multiplex PCR. On the authors' methods: Within the assay, amplification of reference gene primers was used to estimate how many nucleated cells each sample contained. Sequence reads were collapsed and filtered to measure the absolute abundance of every unique TCRbeta CDR3 rearrangement. Productive Simpson clonality was computed per sample as the square root of Simpson's diversity index over productive rearrangements. The table was pulled from immuneACCESS by TCRdb, which kept in-frame rearrangements only. Such tables lose some clones; where checked, under half of the loss comes from unresolved V genes, and the rest has no known cause. V, J and clone size are those of that table, while D and trimming were read from the DNA. For this sample there are over 250,000 clones; 88% appear just once. Clones ranked in the top ten supply roughly 2% of the sample.

Overall results and qualifications from the work: The quantity of clinical and demographic metadata differed by source and by participant and was supplied without curation.

About this clone: Its recognized antigen is unknown. No clone much larger than this one lies a single base away; base qualities are absent.

Inclusive of the bounding cysteine and phenylalanine, the CDR3 is 13 residues long. Only the CDR3 DNA is retained, 39 bases long and in frame from the first base. Via the germline V gene (reference sequence), CDR1 is SGHAT and CDR2 FQDESV. For this chain, trimming is 4 bases at the V end and 7 bases at the J end, and the number of junction bases without a gene match is 1. The sequencing sample was made of PBMCs or T cells enriched from blood (not recorded which). Recombination connected TRBV11-1 to TRBJ2-1; 10 nucleotides in the junction match TRBD1. This sequence originates from a woman aged 55-69 years in a cohort exposed to, infected with or recovered from COVID-19 (not recorded which). Here is the DNA: TGTGCCAGCAGCTGGGACAGGGGAAATGAGCAGTTCTTC. Protein translation: CASSWDRGNEQFF.